Listed below are T cell receptor beta chains from one sample, sequenced in a study of persistence of HIV-infected CD4 T cells. The table came from immunoSEQ multiplex PCR; TCRdb's copy has only in-frame clones and leaves some out. The sample lists about 45,000 clones, approximately 90% seen once, with over 0.45% in the top ten. Their target antigens are unknown. Specimen: CD4+ T cells sorted from PBMCs after approximately 19-hour stimulation, collected from a patient who received antiretroviral therapy. The receptors shown here come from an adult woman with HIV who was CMV-seropositive. The CDR3 runs from the conserved cysteine through the conserved F or W. A D gene is named only where the DNA matches it firmly. Clone size is stated in some rows and not others, as once, few, many or a class when expanded.

J gene: TRBJ1-5; clone size: NA; D gene: NA; CDR3 length: 13; V gene: TRBV19; CDR3 DNA: TGTGCCAGTACAGATTATAGCAATCAGCCCCAGCATTTT; CDR3 protein: CASTDYSNQPQHF
J gene: TRBJ1-1; clone size: once; D gene: NA; CDR3 length: 13; V gene: TRBV30; CDR3 DNA: TGTGCCTGGAGGGGTAGCATGAACACTGAAGCTTTCTTT; CDR3 protein: CAWRGSMNTEAFF
J gene: TRBJ2-3; clone size: NA; D gene: NA; CDR3 length: 16; V gene: TRBV7-2; CDR3 DNA: TGTGCCAGCAGCTTATCTTCTAGCGTTGTATTGGCTACGCAGTATTTT; CDR3 protein: CASSLSSSVVLATQYF
J gene: TRBJ2-7; clone size: NA; D gene: NA; CDR3 length: 16; V gene: TRBV6-2/TRBV6-3; CDR3 DNA: TGTGCCAGCAGTTCCCTAACTGGACAGCACTCCTACGAGCAGTACTTC; CDR3 protein: CASSSLTGQHSYEQYF
J gene: TRBJ1-4; clone size: NA; D gene: NA; CDR3 length: 14; V gene: TRBV18; CDR3 DNA: TGTGCCAGCTCACCAGTGGCAACTAATGAAAAACTGTTTTTT; CDR3 protein: CASSPVATNEKLFF
J gene: TRBJ2-1; clone size: once; D gene: TRBD2; CDR3 length: 16; V gene: TRBV5-1; CDR3 DNA: TGCGCCAGCAGCTTGGAGGGAGCGGGGGGGTTTAGTGAGCAGTTCTTC; CDR3 protein: CASSLEGAGGFSEQFF
J gene: TRBJ1-5; clone size: NA; D gene: TRBD1; CDR3 length: 15; V gene: TRBV4-1; CDR3 DNA: TGCGCCAGCAGCCGAGAACAGGGGGGCAATCAGCCCCAGCATTTT; CDR3 protein: CASSREQGGNQPQHF
J gene: TRBJ2-1; clone size: NA; D gene: NA; CDR3 length: 12; V gene: TRBV28; CDR3 DNA: TGTGCCAGCAGTAAGGAGTACAATGAGCAGTTCTTC; CDR3 protein: CASSKEYNEQFF
J gene: TRBJ1-6; clone size: NA; D gene: NA; CDR3 length: 13; V gene: TRBV6-5; CDR3 DNA: TGTGCCAGCAGATCACCAGGGGATTCACCCCTCCACTTT; CDR3 protein: CASRSPGDSPLHF
J gene: TRBJ1-3; clone size: NA; D gene: NA; CDR3 length: 15; V gene: TRBV7-9; CDR3 DNA: TGTGCCAGCAGCCTGGGCTTAGGTGCTGGAAACACCATATATTTT; CDR3 protein: CASSLGLGAGNTIYF
J gene: TRBJ2-4; clone size: NA; D gene: TRBD1; CDR3 length: 16; V gene: TRBV5-5; CDR3 DNA: TGTGCCAGCAGCTTGGAGGACCGACAGGGTTGGAACATTCAGTACTTC; CDR3 protein: CASSLEDRQGWNIQYF
J gene: TRBJ1-4; clone size: NA; D gene: NA; CDR3 length: 13; V gene: TRBV7-3; CDR3 DNA: TGTGCCAGCAGCCCGGGACCTGGTAACAAACTGTTTTTT; CDR3 protein: CASSPGPGNKLFF
J gene: TRBJ2-3; clone size: NA; D gene: NA; CDR3 length: 17; V gene: TRBV12-5; CDR3 DNA: TGTGCTAGTGGCCGGGGCCGAGGTAACAATAGCACAGATACGCAGTATTTT; CDR3 protein: CASGRGRGNNSTDTQYF
J gene: TRBJ1-2; clone size: NA; D gene: TRBD1; CDR3 length: 14; V gene: TRBV7-3; CDR3 DNA: TGTGCCAGCAGCTTATCTCGGACAGGTCCTGGCTACACCTTC; CDR3 protein: CASSLSRTGPGYTF
J gene: TRBJ2-5; clone size: NA; D gene: NA; CDR3 length: 16; V gene: TRBV24-1; CDR3 DNA: TGTGCCACCAGTGATTCGTGGGGCAGGGGGGAAGAGACCCAGTACTTC; CDR3 protein: CATSDSWGRGEETQYF
J gene: TRBJ1-5; clone size: NA; D gene: NA; CDR3 length: 14; V gene: TRBV4-1; CDR3 DNA: TGCGCCAGCAGCCAAGATAGGATGGATCAGCCCCAGCATTTT; CDR3 protein: CASSQDRMDQPQHF
J gene: TRBJ2-4; clone size: NA; D gene: NA; CDR3 length: 13; V gene: TRBV7-8; CDR3 DNA: TGTGCCAGCAGCTTTCACGGGGGAAACATTCAGTACTTC; CDR3 protein: CASSFHGGNIQYF
J gene: TRBJ1-2; clone size: NA; D gene: NA; CDR3 length: 16; V gene: TRBV2; CDR3 DNA: TGTGCCAGCAAGAGGGGACCAGATGAAGCTAACTATGGCTACACCTTC; CDR3 protein: CASKRGPDEANYGYTF
J gene: TRBJ1-2; clone size: NA; D gene: NA; CDR3 length: 14; V gene: TRBV5-5; CDR3 DNA: TGTGCCAGCAGACGACACCAGGGTTTCGATGGCTACACCTTC; CDR3 protein: CASRRHQGFDGYTF